Listed below are T cell receptor beta chains from one sample, sequenced in a study of blood T cells in healthy people across ages. A single record per CDR3 protein comes from TCRdb applying MiXCR to the 5' RACE reads. The table includes hundreds of thousands of distinct CDR3 sequences, 29% detected once. Source material: blood. The receptors originated from an elderly woman in good health. Each CDR3 is given with its conserved first and last residue. D genes are given only for firm matches. Clone size, where shown, is once, few, many, or a class for clones that have expanded.

clone_size j_call d_call v_call cdr3_aa cdr3_nt
- TRBJ2-5 - TRBV4-1 CASSLTLGEETQYF TGCGCCAGCAGCCTCACGTTAGGGGAAGAGACCCAGTACTTC
- TRBJ2-3 - TRBV6-1 CASSLRDATDTQYF TGTGCCAGCAGTCTCCGGGACGCCACAGATACGCAGTATTTT
many TRBJ2-7 TRBD1 TRBV6-1 CASSVDSGTGSYEQYF TGTGCCAGCAGCGTAGACTCCGGGACAGGGTCCTACGAGCAGTACTTC
many TRBJ2-6 TRBD2 TRBV9 CASTGGEGSGANVLTF TGTGCCAGCACCGGAGGGGAGGGCTCTGGGGCCAACGTCCTGACTTTC
many TRBJ1-2 - TRBV10-3 CAISEKQLTYGYTF TGTGCCATCAGTGAGAAACAGCTAACTTATGGCTACACCTTC
few TRBJ2-3 - TRBV7-9 CASSLRAGVRHGTQYF TGTGCCAGCAGCCTCCGGGCAGGAGTACGGCACGGTACGCAGTATTTT
once TRBJ1-1 TRBD1 TRBV28 CASSPSTGDMNTEAFF TGTGCCAGCAGTCCTTCGACAGGGGACATGAACACTGAAGCTTTCTTT
few TRBJ2-1 TRBD2 TRBV6-2/TRBV6-3 CASSYSRGKSYNEQFF TGTGCCAGCAGTTACTCGCGGGGGAAATCCTACAATGAGCAGTTCTTC
few TRBJ1-1 - TRBV5-1 CASSLGSRDPEAFF TGCGCCAGCAGCTTGGGGTCCAGGGATCCTGAAGCTTTCTTT
- TRBJ2-7 - TRBV20-1 CSASQADYEQYF TGCAGTGCTTCCCAAGCGGACTACGAGCAGTACTTC
many TRBJ2-3 TRBD1 TRBV6-6 CASSTGQGGDTQYF TGTGCCAGCAGTACCGGACAGGGAGGCGATACGCAGTATTTT
- TRBJ2-1 - TRBV11-2 CASSSRPDRSYNEQFF TGTGCCAGCAGCTCCCGACCGGATAGGTCCTACAATGAGCAGTTCTTC
few TRBJ2-2 - TRBV5-5 CASSLEGRMNTGELFF TGTGCCAGCAGCTTGGAGGGACGGATGAACACCGGGGAGCTGTTTTTT
- TRBJ2-4 TRBD1 TRBV3-1 CASSPSQGVKNIQYF TGTGCCAGCAGCCCGTCACAGGGGGTCAAAAACATTCAGTACTTC
- TRBJ2-7 - TRBV7-6 CASSTDPTRTHEQYF TGTGCCAGCAGCACCGACCCCACAAGGACTCACGAGCAGTACTTC
- TRBJ2-7 - TRBV7-9 CASSLAAGSPYNEQYF TGTGCCAGCAGCTTAGCGGCGGGTAGCCCCTACAATGAGCAGTACTTC
many TRBJ1-5 - TRBV12-3/TRBV12-4 CASSPYLGQPQHF TGTGCCAGCAGTCCCTATCTGGGCCAGCCCCAGCATTTT
many TRBJ2-1 TRBD2 TRBV7-2 CASSLRLAGGLLYNEQFF TGTGCCAGCAGCTTGCGACTAGCGGGGGGGCTCTTGTACAATGAGCAGTTCTTC
many TRBJ2-1 TRBD2 TRBV6-5 CASSTPRTSGVYNEQFF TGTGCCAGCAGTACCCCCCGGACTAGCGGAGTCTACAATGAGCAGTTCTTC
many TRBJ2-3 - TRBV7-8 CASSLVGRSTDTQYF TGTGCCAGCAGCCTGGTTGGGCGGAGCACAGATACGCAGTATTTT
few TRBJ1-1 - TRBV29-1 CSVGGRMNTEAFF TGCAGCGTTGGGGGCCGCATGAACACTGAAGCTTTCTTT
many TRBJ2-5 - TRBV10-1 CASAVRMGETQYF TGCGCCAGCGCCGTTCGTATGGGAGAGACCCAGTACTTC
many TRBJ2-1 TRBD2 TRBV19 CASGLAGLRNEQFF TGTGCCAGTGGACTAGCGGGGCTCCGGAATGAGCAGTTCTTC
many TRBJ2-1 TRBD1 TRBV29-1 CSVIFRDRALTPSYNEQFF TGCAGCGTGATCTTCCGGGACAGGGCACTCACACCCTCCTACAATGAGCAGTTCTTC
many TRBJ2-5 TRBD2 TRBV20-1 CSAKPGLAPTQETQYF TGCAGTGCTAAACCGGGACTAGCCCCAACTCAAGAGACCCAGTACTTC
- TRBJ2-7 - TRBV20-1 CSAPVGDSEAYEQYF TGCAGTGCTCCGGTCGGAGACAGCGAAGCCTACGAGCAGTACTTC
many TRBJ2-5 TRBD2 TRBV6-2/TRBV6-3 CASSYVPGGLEETQYF TGTGCCAGCAGTTACGTGCCGGGGGGGCTTGAAGAGACCCAGTACTTC
- TRBJ2-1 - TRBV9 CASSVVDSSYNEQFF TGTGCCAGCAGCGTAGTGGACAGTTCCTACAATGAGCAGTTCTTC
many TRBJ1-1 - TRBV12-3/TRBV12-4 CASSSGTGEAFF TGTGCCAGCAGTTCGGGCACGGGCGAAGCTTTCTTT
- TRBJ2-2 - TRBV7-2 CASSLGGLPHTGELFF TGTGCCAGCAGCTTGGGGGGACTGCCCCACACCGGGGAGCTGTTTTTT
- TRBJ2-3 - TRBV7-2 CASSLDPGTSTDTQYF TGTGCCAGCAGCTTAGATCCAGGGACTAGCACAGATACGCAGTATTTT
many TRBJ1-2 - TRBV15 CATGMTTTPTNGYTF TGTGCCACCGGGATGACAACCACTCCTACGAATGGCTACACCTTC
once TRBJ1-1 - TRBV6-2/TRBV6-3 CASSSWGRAMNTGAFF TGTGCCAGCAGTTCCTGGGGCAGGGCGATGAACACTGGAGCTTTCTTT
many TRBJ2-1 TRBD1 TRBV11-1 CASTQRNRGRNEQFF TGTGCCAGCACCCAACGTAACAGGGGTAGGAATGAGCAGTTCTTC
many TRBJ1-1 - TRBV6-2/TRBV6-3 CASSYSSRTEAFF TGTGCCAGCAGTTACTCCTCGAGGACTGAAGCTTTCTTT
many TRBJ2-7 - TRBV6-2/TRBV6-3 CASSWDNSYEQYF TGTGCCAGCAGTTGGGACAATTCCTACGAGCAGTACTTC
- TRBJ2-5 - TRBV6-1 CASSGTQALQETQYF TGTGCCAGCAGTGGGACCCAAGCTTTACAAGAGACCCAGTACTTC
many TRBJ2-1 - TRBV5-1 CASSLVRVSYNEQFF TGCGCCAGCAGCCTAGTACGGGTATCCTACAATGAGCAGTTCTTC
many TRBJ1-2 TRBD1 TRBV11-2 CASSLDRQGFYGYTF TGTGCCAGCAGCTTAGACCGACAGGGGTTCTATGGCTACACCTTC
many TRBJ2-1 TRBD2 TRBV7-2 CASSLGASGGATGEQFF TGTGCCAGCAGCTTAGGGGCCAGCGGGGGTGCAACTGGAGAGCAGTTCTTC
- TRBJ1-2 - TRBV27 CASSLSKQADGYTF TGTGCCAGCAGTTTAAGTAAGCAGGCGGATGGCTACACCTTC
- TRBJ2-1 TRBD2 TRBV6-2/TRBV6-3 CASNFGGGASNEQFF TGTGCCAGCAATTTTGGCGGGGGGGCCTCCAATGAGCAGTTCTTC
many TRBJ2-7 TRBD1 TRBV6-2/TRBV6-3 CASRDRVNEQYF TGTGCCAGCAGGGACAGGGTCAACGAGCAGTACTTC
many TRBJ2-7 - TRBV6-6 CASSPKVQVYEQYF TGTGCCAGCAGCCCTAAAGTACAGGTATACGAGCAGTACTTC
- TRBJ2-7 - TRBV6-5 CTSSLMAGNNEQYF TGTACCAGCAGCCTAATGGCAGGTAATAATGAGCAGTACTTC
- TRBJ1-2 - TRBV14 CASRPPDLGYGYTF TGTGCCAGCAGACCCCCGGATCTGGGCTATGGCTACACCTTC
few TRBJ1-5 - TRBV20-1 CSAPGGNNQPQHF TGCAGTGCTCCCGGGGGCAACAATCAGCCCCAGCATTTT
many TRBJ1-1 - TRBV27 CASSPQVRGTEAFF TGTGCCAGCAGTCCACAGGTCCGCGGAACTGAAGCTTTCTTT